The rows below give T cell receptor beta chains drawn from one sample of a study of patients and donors after allogeneic stem cell transplantation. From the RT-PCR reads, TCRdb called clonotypes with MiXCR, one entry per CDR3 protein. The top ten hold around 7.9% of the sample, which has 400,000 to 500,000 distinct CDR3 sequences, around 16% seen once. Material for sequencing was blood, either unsorted or a sorted T cell fraction (not recorded which). The receptor source for this set is a human donor who was either an allogeneic HSCT recipient or a stem cell or donor lymphocyte infusion donor (not recorded which). It is not recorded whose cells these are; they may come from a transplant donor. The CDR3 runs from the conserved cysteine through the conserved F or W. A D gene is named only where the DNA matches it firmly. The size field is filled for only some rows; it gives once, few, many or a size class.

j_gene: TRBJ2-3
abundance: -
d_gene: TRBD2
v_gene: TRBV20-1
CDR3nt: TGCAGTGCTAGTAACCGGGGGGGCGTGGCAGATACGCAGTATTTT
CDR3aa: CSASNRGGVADTQYF

j_gene: TRBJ2-6
abundance: few
d_gene: -
v_gene: TRBV27
CDR3nt: TGTGCCAGCAGTTCGCTTTTCTCTGGGGCCAACGTCCTGACTTTC
CDR3aa: CASSSLFSGANVLTF

j_gene: TRBJ1-1
abundance: few
d_gene: -
v_gene: TRBV12-3/TRBV12-4
CDR3nt: TGTGCCAGCAGTAATGAGGCTAAACGTAGAACTGAAGCTTTCTTT
CDR3aa: CASSNEAKRRTEAFF

j_gene: TRBJ2-3
abundance: -
d_gene: -
v_gene: TRBV7-8
CDR3nt: TGTGCCAGCAGCTTAGATTGGGGCGCAGATACGCAGTATTTT
CDR3aa: CASSLDWGADTQYF

j_gene: TRBJ1-5
abundance: -
d_gene: -
v_gene: TRBV7-2
CDR3nt: TGTGCCAGCAGCTCCATGGGAGGGGGACACAATCAGCCCCAGCATTTT
CDR3aa: CASSSMGGGHNQPQHF

j_gene: TRBJ2-3
abundance: many
d_gene: TRBD2
v_gene: TRBV29-1
CDR3nt: TGCAGCGTTCAGCTTAGCGGGAGCGCGGATACGCAGTATTTT
CDR3aa: CSVQLSGSADTQYF

j_gene: TRBJ2-4
abundance: -
d_gene: TRBD1
v_gene: TRBV2
CDR3nt: TGTGCCAACCTGGTCGGACAGGGTTTGATGAACATTCAGTACTTC
CDR3aa: CANLVGQGLMNIQYF

j_gene: TRBJ2-2
abundance: few
d_gene: TRBD2
v_gene: TRBV27
CDR3nt: TGTGCCAGCAGTCCCCTGGGTAGCGGGTCTTCTAGGGGCACCGGGGAGCTGTTTTTT
CDR3aa: CASSPLGSGSSRGTGELFF

j_gene: TRBJ1-2
abundance: many
d_gene: -
v_gene: TRBV6-1
CDR3nt: TGTGCCAGCAGCGGACAGCGTAACTATGGCTACACCTTC
CDR3aa: CASSGQRNYGYTF

j_gene: TRBJ2-5
abundance: -
d_gene: -
v_gene: TRBV3-1
CDR3nt: TGTGCCAGCAGCCAAGCGTCGGAGACCCAGTGCTTC
CDR3aa: CASSQASETQCF

j_gene: TRBJ1-3
abundance: -
d_gene: TRBD1
v_gene: TRBV12-3/TRBV12-4
CDR3nt: TGTGCCAGCAGTTTAGCTAGGGGGCCCAACCGAAACACCATATATTTT
CDR3aa: CASSLARGPNRNTIYF

j_gene: TRBJ1-4
abundance: once
d_gene: -
v_gene: TRBV5-6
CDR3nt: TGTGCCAGCAGCTTGGCGCAGGGGACGCATGAAAAACTGTTTTTT
CDR3aa: CASSLAQGTHEKLFF

j_gene: TRBJ1-5
abundance: few
d_gene: TRBD1
v_gene: TRBV19
CDR3nt: TGTGCCAGTAGTAGGGGGGCAGGGGGTTTTCAGCCCCAGCATTTT
CDR3aa: CASSRGAGGFQPQHF

j_gene: TRBJ1-2
abundance: -
d_gene: -
v_gene: TRBV24-1
CDR3nt: TGTGCCACCGGAGGACGGACTTCTGGCTATGGCTACACCTTC
CDR3aa: CATGGRTSGYGYTF

j_gene: TRBJ2-3
abundance: few
d_gene: TRBD2
v_gene: TRBV7-8
CDR3nt: TGTGCCAGCAGTTTCGGGACTAAGACTGCACAGGATACGCAGTATTTT
CDR3aa: CASSFGTKTAQDTQYF

j_gene: TRBJ2-7
abundance: many
d_gene: -
v_gene: TRBV30
CDR3nt: TGTGCCTGGAGTAGTGGAACTAGGGAGCAGTACTTC
CDR3aa: CAWSSGTREQYF

j_gene: TRBJ2-3
abundance: -
d_gene: -
v_gene: TRBV11-3
CDR3nt: TGTGCCAGCAGCCAAGCGGTGAGAGGTCGCACAGATACGCAGTATTTT
CDR3aa: CASSQAVRGRTDTQYF

j_gene: TRBJ2-1
abundance: few
d_gene: -
v_gene: TRBV6-1
CDR3nt: TGTGCCAGCAGCATCGACCCGGGATGGAACTATGAGCAGTTCTTC
CDR3aa: CASSIDPGWNYEQFF

j_gene: TRBJ2-1
abundance: few
d_gene: -
v_gene: TRBV6-6
CDR3nt: TGTGCCAGCAGTTACGACTCCTACAATGAGCAGTTCTTC
CDR3aa: CASSYDSYNEQFF

j_gene: TRBJ2-1
abundance: -
d_gene: TRBD2
v_gene: TRBV6-1
CDR3nt: TGTGCCAGCACTCTGCGGGGGATCTACAATGAGCAGTTCTTC
CDR3aa: CASTLRGIYNEQFF

j_gene: TRBJ2-1
abundance: -
d_gene: -
v_gene: TRBV20-1
CDR3nt: TGCAGCTTGGAGGATTACAATGAGCAGTTCTTC
CDR3aa: CSLEDYNEQFF

j_gene: TRBJ1-1
abundance: few
d_gene: -
v_gene: TRBV10-3
CDR3nt: TGTGCCATCAGTGAGGATCCCAGGGTCATGAACACTGAAGCTTTCTTT
CDR3aa: CAISEDPRVMNTEAFF